This record concerns one T cell receptor (beta chain) sequence. Its antigen remains unidentified. This sample is part of a study of long-term antiretroviral therapy in people with HIV. In the study overall: When the earliest samples were collected, ART was typically delayed until CD4 counts fell. Broader study findings: Pre-ART-expanded clones dominated the repertoire at all time points. Missing from the dataset were any data on ART adherence, viral resistance or therapy changes.

Trimming took off 0 bases at V and 2 bases at J, with 6 bases between the two ends. CDR1 and CDR2 (germline): SGHRS, YFSETQ. The CDR3 sequence is 14 residues long. Runs used v3.0 of the immunoSEQ assay and were done at survey level. Sequencing was performed with immunoSEQ multiplex PCR; in TCRdb, only in-frame clones are kept and a portion is missing. The sample gives 11,000 to 15,000 clones, 88% of which show up once; roughly 10% is in the top ten. This specimen was unsorted PBMCs, taken 6.2 years after starting antiretroviral therapy. The sequence was collected from a man aged 40-50 years with HIV. V and J are TRBV5-1 and TRBJ1-5, with unresolved D. CDR3: CASSLEGGNQPQHF. The CDR3 nucleotides read TGCGCCAGCAGCTTGGAGGGTGGCAATCAGCCCCAGCATTTT. Full variable domain (outside the CDR3, taken from reference TRBV5-1 and TRBJ1-5): KAGVTQTPRYLIKTRGQQVTLSCSPISGHRSVSWYQQTPGQGLQFLFEYFSETQRNKGNFPGRFSGRQFSNSRSEMNVSTLELGDSALYLCASSLEGGNQPQHFGDGTRLSIL.